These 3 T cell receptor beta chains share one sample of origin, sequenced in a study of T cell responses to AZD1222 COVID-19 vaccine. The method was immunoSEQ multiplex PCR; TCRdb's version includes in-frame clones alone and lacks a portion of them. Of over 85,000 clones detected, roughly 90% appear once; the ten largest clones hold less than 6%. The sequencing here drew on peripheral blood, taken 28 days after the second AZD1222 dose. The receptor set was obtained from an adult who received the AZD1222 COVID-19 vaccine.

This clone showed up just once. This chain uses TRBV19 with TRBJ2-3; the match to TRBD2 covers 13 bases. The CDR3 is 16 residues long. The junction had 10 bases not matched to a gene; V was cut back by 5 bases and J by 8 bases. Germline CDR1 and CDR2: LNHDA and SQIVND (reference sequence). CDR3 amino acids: CASSAGLAGAPFTQYF. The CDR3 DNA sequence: TGTGCCAGTAGTGCCGGACTAGCGGGGGCCCCGTTTACGCAGTATTTT. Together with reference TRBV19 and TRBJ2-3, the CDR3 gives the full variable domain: DGGITQSPKYLFRKEGQNVTLSCEQNLNHDAMYWYRQDPGQGLRLIYYSQIVNDFQKGDIAEGYSVSREKKESFPLTVTSAQKNPTAFYLCASSAGLAGAPFTQYFGPGTRLTVL.

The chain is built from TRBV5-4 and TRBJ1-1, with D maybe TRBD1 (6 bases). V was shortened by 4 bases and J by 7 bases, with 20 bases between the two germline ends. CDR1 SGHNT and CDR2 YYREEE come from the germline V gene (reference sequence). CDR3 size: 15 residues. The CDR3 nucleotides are TGTGCCAGCAGCCAAACCACAGGGATAGGTCGTGAAGCTTTCTTT. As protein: CASSQTTGIGREAFF.

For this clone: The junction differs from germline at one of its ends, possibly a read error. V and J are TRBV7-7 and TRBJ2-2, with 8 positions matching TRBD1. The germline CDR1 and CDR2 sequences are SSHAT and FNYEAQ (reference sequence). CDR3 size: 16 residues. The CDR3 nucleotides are TGTGCTAGCAGCCCAAGACAGGGGATGAACACCGGGGAGCTGTTTTTT. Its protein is CASSPRQGMNTGELFF. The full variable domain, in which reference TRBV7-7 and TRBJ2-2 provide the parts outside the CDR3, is GAGVSQSPRYKVTKRGQDVTLRCDPISSHATLYWYQQALGQGPEFLTYFNYEAQPDKSGLPSDRFSAERPEGSISTLTIQRTEQRDSAMYRCASSPRQGMNTGELFFGEGSRLTVL.